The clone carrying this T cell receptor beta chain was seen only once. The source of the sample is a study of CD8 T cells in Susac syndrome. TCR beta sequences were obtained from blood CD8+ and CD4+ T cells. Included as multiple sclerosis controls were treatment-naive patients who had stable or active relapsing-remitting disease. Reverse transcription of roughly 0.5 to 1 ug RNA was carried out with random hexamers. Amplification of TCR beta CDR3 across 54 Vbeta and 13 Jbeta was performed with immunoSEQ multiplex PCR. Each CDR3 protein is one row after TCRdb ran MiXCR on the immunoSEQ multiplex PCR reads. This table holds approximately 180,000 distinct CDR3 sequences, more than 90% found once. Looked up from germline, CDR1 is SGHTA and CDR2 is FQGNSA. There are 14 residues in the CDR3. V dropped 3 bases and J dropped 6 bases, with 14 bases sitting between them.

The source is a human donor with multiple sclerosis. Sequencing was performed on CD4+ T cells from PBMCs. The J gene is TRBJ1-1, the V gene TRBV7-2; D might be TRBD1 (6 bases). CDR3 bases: TGTGCCAGCAGCTTTCGGGTTAGACAGGCTGAAGCTTTCTTT. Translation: CASSFRVRQAEAFF.